What follows are 21 T cell receptor beta chains derived from one specimen sequenced in a study of T cells in Graves' hyperthyroidism and ophthalmopathy. The CDR3 regions of TCR beta were amplified from RNA transcripts. First-round RT-PCR targeting the TCR CDR3 was performed with the HTBI primer set. TCRdb independently ran MiXCR on the multiplex PCR reads; one entry per CDR3 protein. The sample lists almost 350,000 distinct CDR3 sequences; less than 20% were seen once. Material: blood. The source of these receptors is a woman aged 40 to 49 with Graves' ophthalmopathy.

This clonotype has at least ten counts. Mismatch with germline at one junction end may stem from a read error. This rearrangement joins TRBV28 to TRBJ2-2, with a possible D match to TRBD2 (5 bases). CDR3 length: 12 amino acids. Germline loops: CDR1 MDHEN, CDR2 SYDVKM. CDR3 protein: CASSIFAGELVF. CDR3 coding DNA: TGTGCCAGCAGTATCTTCGCCGGGGAGCTGGTTTTT.

This clonotype was detected only a few times. The CDR3 reads CASTLLAGGFKNTGELFF. The CDR3, as DNA: TGTGCCAGTACTTTACTAGCGGGAGGATTCAAAAACACCGGGGAGCTGTTTTTT. The V gene is TRBV19, the J gene TRBJ2-2, with TRBD2 matching over 12 bases. Trimming removed 7 bases from V and 2 bases from J; junction bases left unmatched: 11. In germline, CDR1 is LNHDA, CDR2 SQIVND (reference sequence). The CDR3 has 18 amino acids.

There are many counts of this clonotype. The chain recombines TRBV12-5 with TRBJ2-7, with TRBD2 as a possible D gene (6 bases). CDR3 length: 14 residues. The germline V and J ends were trimmed by 1 base and 0 bases, with 7 bases remaining between them. Per the germline V gene, CDR1 is LGHNT and CDR2 is FRNRAP. The CDR3 DNA sequence: TGTGCTAGTGGTTTGGCCGGGAGCTCCTACGAGCAGTACTTC. The encoded protein is CASGLAGSSYEQYF.

The chain recombines TRBV9 with TRBJ2-7, with 11 bases aligning to TRBD1. Germline values: CDR1 SGDLS, CDR2 YYNGEE. V trimming: 0 bases; J trimming: 7 bases; junction bases outside the gene matches: 6. This CDR3 spans 15 amino acids. CDR3 DNA: TGTGCCAGCAGCGTAGCGGGGACAGGGGGAGGTGAGCAGTACTTC. This sequence encodes CASSVAGTGGGEQYF.

This clonotype was counted many times. V is TRBV28 and J is TRBJ2-2; D uncertain. Germline-derived CDR1 and CDR2 are MDHEN and SYDVKM. The V end lost 6 bases, the J end lost 7 bases, and 12 bases lay between the germline ends. This CDR3 is built from 13 residues. The CDR3 reads CASRARTGGELFF. CDR3 DNA: TGTGCCAGCAGGGCCCGGACCGGCGGGGAGCTGTTTTTT.

This clonotype appeared many times. The chain combines TRBV28 with TRBJ2-2; 9 nucleotides match TRBD1. Germline loops: CDR1 MDHEN, CDR2 SYDVKM. The CDR3 loop spans 13 amino acids. Trimming took 9 bases from V and 7 from J; bases not matched to a gene: 6. Written as DNA, the CDR3 is TGTGCCAGATACAGGGGGCTTAGCGGGGAGCTGTTTTTT. Its protein product is CARYRGLSGELFF. Filled out from reference TRBV28 and TRBJ2-2, the complete variable domain reads DVKVTQSSRYLVKRTGEKVFLECVQDMDHENMFWYRQDPGLGLRLIYFSYDVKMKEKGDIPEGYSVSREKKERFSLILESASTNQTSMYLCARYRGLSGELFFGEGSRLTVL.

The chain links TRBV6-2 or TRBV6-3 to TRBJ2-7, with 8 bases identical to TRBD1. The length of the CDR3 is 16 residues. J lost 3 bases, V lost 6 bases, and 13 bases had no gene match. Per germline, CDR1 MNHEY and CDR2 SVGEGT. The CDR3 loop reads CASSQVRGQGFYEQYF. CDR3 DNA sequence: TGTGCCAGCAGCCAAGTTCGCGGACAGGGCTTCTACGAGCAGTACTTC.

This clonotype was detected ten times or more. The chain uses TRBV6-2 or TRBV6-3 and TRBJ2-2; D might be TRBD1 (6 bases). The germline CDR1 and CDR2 sequences are MNHEY and SVGEGT. Trimming pared 6 bases from V and 5 bases from J, leaving 10 bases between. The CDR3 covers 13 residues. In DNA form, the CDR3 reads TGTGCCAGCAGCCGGACAGTAACCGGGGAGCTGTTTTTT. Translating gives CASSRTVTGELFF.

This clonotype was observed many times. The chain joins TRBV20-1 to TRBJ2-7; 14 nucleotides align to TRBD2. CDR3 length: 14 residues. Germline V lookup: CDR1 DFQATT, CDR2 SNEGSKA (reference sequence). The junction had 5 bases not matched to a gene; V was cut back by 5 bases and J by 5 bases. The CDR3 is CSALGLAGANEQYF. CDR3 coding DNA: TGCAGTGCTCTGGGACTAGCGGGAGCAAACGAGCAGTACTTC.

This clonotype appeared many times. The V and J genes are TRBV7-8 and TRBJ2-2; D gene ambiguous. The CDR3 is made up of 13 amino acids. V gave up 5 bases and J gave up 5 bases, with 9 bases separating them. Germline CDR1 SGHVS, CDR2 FQNEAQ. This CDR3 reads CASSRDRTGELFF. CDR3 sequence (DNA): TGTGCCAGCAGCCGCGACCGAACCGGGGAGCTGTTTTTT. Supplemented by reference TRBV7-8 and TRBJ2-2, the full variable domain reads GAGVSQSPRYKVAKRGQDVALRCDPISGHVSLFWYQQALGQGPEFLTYFQNEAQLDKSGLPSDRFFAERPEGSVSTLKIQRTQQEDSAVYLCASSRDRTGELFFGEGSRLTVL.

The V gene is TRBV6-5, the J gene TRBJ1-3; D unclear. Germline V gene sequence: CDR1 MNHEY, CDR2 SVGAGI. Trimming left V 2 bases short and J 2 bases short, with 10 bases between. This CDR3 spans 15 amino acids. DNA of the CDR3: TGTGCCAGCAGTTACCGGGGTAGCCCTGGAAACACCATATATTTT. This sequence encodes CASSYRGSPGNTIYF.

This clonotype was detected many times. Here the CDR3 reads CASSSGTTNTEAFF. CDR3 DNA: TGTGCCAGCAGCTCCGGGACAACGAACACTGAAGCTTTCTTT. The chain joins TRBV11-3 to TRBJ1-1; D possibly corresponds to TRBD1 (6 bases). Germline assignment: CDR1 SGHNT and CDR2 YENEEA. The CDR3 runs to 14 residues. The germline V and J ends were trimmed by 4 bases and 1 base, with 10 bases remaining between them.

In this sample, this clonotype turned up many times. The chain links TRBV30 to TRBJ1-1; the match to TRBD1 covers 8 bases. With 1 base clipped from V and 5 bases from J, the junction kept 3 bases outside the gene matches. CDR3 length: 13 residues. CDR1 is GTSNPN, CDR2 SVGIG, per germline (reference sequence). CDR3 protein: CAWSEQGETEAFF. CDR3 coding DNA: TGTGCCTGGAGTGAACAGGGGGAGACTGAAGCTTTCTTT.

The J gene is TRBJ1-1, the V gene TRBV6-1; maybe TRBD1 (6 bases). CDR1 and CDR2 (germline): MNHNS, SASEGT. V dropped 3 bases and J dropped 3 bases, with 14 bases sitting between them. The length of the CDR3 is 15 residues. The CDR3 DNA reads as TGTGCCAGCAGTGACTACAGGGTCATGTACACTGAAGCTTTCTTT. It encodes CASSDYRVMYTEAFF.

This clonotype was detected many times. This rearrangement joins TRBV28 to TRBJ1-1; 7 nucleotides agree with TRBD1. The CDR3 totals 15 residues. Germline V gives CDR1 MDHEN, CDR2 SYDVKM. The junction had 11 bases not matched to a gene; V was cut back by 7 bases and J by 3 bases. The CDR3 nucleotides are TGTGCCAGCATGGTTGGGGGCGGACAGGACACTGAAGCTTTCTTT. Translation: CASMVGGGQDTEAFF. Full variable domain (rest looked up from reference TRBV28 and TRBJ1-1): DVKVTQSSRYLVKRTGEKVFLECVQDMDHENMFWYRQDPGLGLRLIYFSYDVKMKEKGDIPEGYSVSREKKERFSLILESASTNQTSMYLCASMVGGGQDTEAFFGQGTRLTVV.

This clonotype was picked up many times. This chain joins TRBV6-1 and TRBJ1-2; 9 bases agree with TRBD1. V trimming: 9 bases; J trimming: 4 bases; junction bases outside the gene matches: 9. From germline, CDR1 is MNHNS and CDR2 SASEGT. The CDR3 is made up of 14 amino acids. CDR3: CASLPDRGIYGYTF. As DNA, the CDR3 is TGTGCCAGTCTCCCGGACAGGGGTATCTATGGCTACACCTTC.

This clonotype was recorded at least ten times. The CDR3 here is CASMVEEGAIEQYF. The CDR3, as DNA: TGTGCCAGCATGGTGGAGGAGGGGGCGATCGAGCAGTACTTC. V usage is TRBV2 and J usage is TRBJ2-7, with D possibly matching TRBD1 (7 bases). The CDR3 is 14 amino acids. Germline CDR1 is SNHLY and CDR2 is FYNNEI. With 7 bases removed from V and 6 bases from J, the gap between germline ends came to 19 bases.

A few counts support this clonotype. A single base separates this from a much larger clone, so it may be a read error. The J gene is TRBJ1-2, the V gene TRBV2, with 9 bases that match TRBD1. Germline-derived CDR1 and CDR2 are SNHLY and FYNNEI. CDR3 length equals 16 residues. CDR3 DNA: TGTGCCATCAGTGTCGTCCCGGGACAGGGCCTCTATGGCTACACCTTC. This encodes CAISVVPGQGLYGYTF.

This chain links TRBV6-1 with TRBJ2-5; no clear D. This CDR3 is 15 amino acids long. Deletions cut 5 bases from V and 2 bases from J, with 15 bases between. Germline V CDR1 and CDR2: MNHNS, SASEGT. The CDR3 sequence is CASSPDSVGQETQYF. The DNA of the CDR3 is TGTGCCAGCAGTCCCGATTCCGTCGGACAAGAGACCCAGTACTTC.

In this sample, this clonotype turned up many times. The rearrangement uses TRBV28 and TRBJ1-2; tentatively, D is TRBD1 (6 bases). Trimming removed 7 bases at V and 5 bases at J, with 14 bases between. This CDR3 comprises 13 residues. CDR1 is MDHEN and CDR2 is SYDVKM in the germline V gene. The CDR3 protein is CASTTTGRYGYTF. The CDR3 region has the DNA TGTGCCAGCACCACGACAGGACGGTATGGCTACACCTTC.

The chain couples TRBV4-1 to TRBJ2-7, with D uncertain. The CDR3 runs to 14 residues. V lost 4 bases and J lost 3, with 13 bases in between. Germline V lookup: CDR1 MGHRA, CDR2 YSYEKL. CDR3 sequence: CASSRNVADYEQYF. DNA of the CDR3: TGCGCCAGCAGCCGCAACGTCGCCGACTACGAGCAGTACTTC.